The TCR beta chain under discussion was sequenced for a study of blood T cell repertoires in COVID-19 (dated by TCRdb to the early 2020s). Broadly, across the study: The collaborator samples originated in the United States, Italy and Spain and spanned the acute and convalescent phases of COVID-19. Sample metadata almost always included a de-identified subject ID, COVID-19 status, age in years and sex. Deeply sampled blood TCRbeta repertoires from subjects exposed to, actively infected with, or recovered from COVID-19 were included in the dataset. Where HLA class I and class II types were available, the types were taken from metadata supplied by the sample provider, not from assay-based typing. The material from the prospective study consisted of cDNA or gDNA derived from T cells, B-cell-depleted T cells, or PBMCs. A freely available public database, intended as a resource for researchers studying the immune response to SARS-CoV-2, is where the repertoires were released. The samples were drawn from two sources: the first 160 participants of the ongoing ImmuneRACE study, and some 1,300 subjects contributed by 6 global collaborators. Overall results and qualifications from the work: Clinical and demographic metadata were provided uncurated, with the amount varying by source and participant.

One collaborating source in Seattle enrolled patients during active infection and followed them longitudinally through the course of disease. Each collaborating institution followed its own protocols to collect whole blood in K2EDTA tubes. For TCRbeta analysis, collaborators shipped samples in one of three forms: frozen whole blood, isolated PBMCs, or DNA extracted from either of those sample types. In regard to this clone: Its recognized antigen is unknown. No base quality values were provided; no much bigger clone lies one nucleotide off.

TCRbeta CDR3 regions were amplified from genomic DNA by means of the immunoSEQ Assay, a bias-controlled multiplex PCR. The paper's data handling went like this. Nucleated cell counts per sample were estimated from amplification of reference gene primers within the assay. To quantify the absolute abundance of each unique TCRbeta CDR3 rearrangement, sequence reads were collapsed and filtered. For each sample, productive Simpson clonality was calculated by taking the square root of Simpson's diversity index across productive rearrangements. TCRdb retrieved this table from immuneACCESS and kept in-frame rearrangements only. Not all clones are present; in checked studies, unresolved V genes account for under half, and no reason is known for the remainder. V, J and clone size derive from that table, while D and trimming were established from the DNA sequence. The sample profile shows 160,000 or so clones; 87% of them were found once. Together, the top ten hold 10% of the sample.

The CDR3 has 15 amino acids, counting the end cysteine and phenylalanine. Only the CDR3 region is kept as DNA, spanning 45 bases read in frame from base 1. CDR1 SNHLY and CDR2 FYNNEI were looked up in the germline V gene. The trim is 2 bases for V and 5 bases for J, with a gap of 12 bases between the germline ends. The chain couples TRBV2 to TRBJ2-2; a tentative D match to TRBD2 spans 7 bases. Sequencing was performed on peripheral blood. The clonotype originates from a woman between 65 and 79 years old with COVID-19, enrolled during active disease. For the CDR3, the sequence is CASSERGRDTGELFF. At the DNA level, the sequence is TGTGCCAGCAGTGAAAGGGGGAGGGATACCGGGGAGCTGTTTTTT.